This T cell receptor (beta chain) was recovered during a study of vaccination effects on CD4 cells after COVID-19. A few counts support this clone. The antigen remains undetermined. Subsequent to a culture period of 10 to 11 days, CD4+ T cells were isolated. As their vaccination, participants received two doses of either BNT162b2 or mRNA-1273. Each vaccine recipient was nucleocapsid antibody negative and had no prior SARS-CoV-2 infection. Data came from immunoSEQ multiplex PCR; TCRdb stores just in-frame clones and leaves some out. The sample lists roughly 45,000 clones; over 60% were seen once. Trimming at V came to 5 bases and at J to 2 bases, leaving 6 bases not matched to a gene. The CDR3 is 15 residues long. The germline gives CDR1 MNHEY, CDR2 SVGAGI.

This sequence joins TRBV6-5 and TRBJ1-5; the match to TRBD1 covers 7 bases. This material consisted of CD4+ T cells from PBMCs cultured without peptide, taken after COVID-19 vaccination. This clonotype was obtained from a human donor who received a COVID-19 vaccine. DNA for the CDR3: TGTGCCAGCAGTACACGGACAGGTGGCAATCAGCCCCAGCATTTT. This gives the protein CASSTRTGGNQPQHF.